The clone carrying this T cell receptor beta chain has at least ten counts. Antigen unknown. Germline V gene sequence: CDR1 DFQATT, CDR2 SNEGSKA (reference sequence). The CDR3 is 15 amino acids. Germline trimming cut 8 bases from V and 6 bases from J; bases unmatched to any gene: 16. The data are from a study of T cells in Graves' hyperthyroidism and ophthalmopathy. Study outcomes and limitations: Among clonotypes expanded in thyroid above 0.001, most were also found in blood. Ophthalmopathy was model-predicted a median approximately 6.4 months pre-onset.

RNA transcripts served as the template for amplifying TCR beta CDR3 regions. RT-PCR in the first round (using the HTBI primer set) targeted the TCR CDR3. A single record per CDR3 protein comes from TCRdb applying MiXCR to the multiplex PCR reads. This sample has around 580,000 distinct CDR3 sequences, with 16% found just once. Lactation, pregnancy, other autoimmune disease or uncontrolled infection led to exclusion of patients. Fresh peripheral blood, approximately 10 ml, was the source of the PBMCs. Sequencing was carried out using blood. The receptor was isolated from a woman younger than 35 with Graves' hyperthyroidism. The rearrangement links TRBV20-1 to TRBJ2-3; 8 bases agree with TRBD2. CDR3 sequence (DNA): TGCAGTACAGCGGGAGATGGGACTATAGACGATACGCAGTATTTT. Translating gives CSTAGDGTIDDTQYF.